The present entry profiles one T cell receptor beta chain with its context. The CDR3 loop spans 14 amino acids. Germline trimming cut 4 bases from V and 3 bases from J; bases unmatched to any gene: 5. Per germline, CDR1 GTSNPN and CDR2 SVGIG (reference sequence). This sample was included in a study of T cell changes during pregnancy in multiple sclerosis. The repertoire was sequenced with immunoSEQ multiplex PCR; TCRdb's copy has only in-frame clones and lacks some. The sample comprises 100,000 or so clones, roughly 92% of which are singletons, and under 1.5% rests with the top ten. Here the sequenced sample was peripheral blood, taken in the second trimester of pregnancy. The sequence was collected from a female donor with multiple sclerosis, enrolled in a pregnancy study. The chain uses TRBV30 and TRBJ2-2, with 7 positions matching TRBD1. CDR3 loop: CAWTGQTHTGELFF. Written as DNA, the CDR3 is TGTGCCTGGACGGGACAGACCCACACCGGGGAGCTGTTTTTT.